This note documents a single T cell receptor beta chain sequence. Its recognized antigen is unknown. Qualities for individual bases were not recorded, and no much larger clone is one base off. The immunoSEQ Assay, a bias-controlled multiplex PCR, was used to amplify TCRbeta CDR3 regions from genomic DNA. As for the authors' bioinformatics: Within the assay, amplification of reference gene primers was used to estimate how many nucleated cells each sample contained. Sequence reads were collapsed and filtered to measure the absolute abundance of every unique TCRbeta CDR3 rearrangement. For each sample, productive Simpson clonality was calculated as the square root of Simpson's diversity index over productive rearrangements. The immuneACCESS repertoire file appears here via TCRdb, limited to in-frame rearrangements. These files lack a portion of the clones; in checked studies, under half of the deficit traces to unresolved V genes, and the cause of the others is not known. The DNA gave D and trimming, while V, J and clone size come from that table. In this sample the table shows some 56,000 clones, 65% to 85% of which occur a single time. The ten largest clones represent 7.2% of the sample.

The CDR3 contains 11 residues, cysteine and phenylalanine counted. This entry keeps only the CDR3 DNA: 33 bases, framed from base 1. V is pared back by 5 bases and J by 2 bases, with 3 bases lying between the germline termini. CDR1 and CDR2 are read off the germline V gene as SGHVS and FQNEAQ. The sample is drawn from a study of blood T cell repertoires in COVID-19 (TCRdb year 2020). Describing the broader study: Collaborator samples came from the United States, Italy and Spain and covered acute and convalescent phases of COVID-19. Where HLA class I and class II types were available, the types were taken from metadata supplied by the sample provider, not from assay-based typing. The repertoires were released in a freely available public database meant as a resource for research on the immune response to SARS-CoV-2. The sample metadata nearly always contained a de-identified subject ID, COVID-19 status, age in years and sex. The material from the prospective study consisted of cDNA or gDNA derived from T cells, B-cell-depleted T cells, or PBMCs. Samples came from the ongoing ImmuneRACE study (first 160 participants) plus 1,254 subjects from 6 global collaborators. Subjects who had been exposed to COVID-19, were actively infected with it, or had recovered from it provided the deeply sampled blood TCRbeta repertoires that made up the dataset.

Collaborating institutions collected whole blood in K2EDTA tubes following their own protocols. For TCRbeta analysis, collaborator samples were shipped as frozen whole blood, as isolated PBMCs, or as DNA extracted from either sample type. What the study reported, not specific to this receptor: The amount of clinical and demographic metadata varied by source and participant and was provided uncurated.

The chain employs TRBV7-8 and TRBJ2-5, with the D gene too uncertain to name. The TCR was taken from a man in his 60s with acute or convalescent COVID-19. Sequencing used peripheral blood. The CDR3 protein sequence reads: CASSPQETQYF. The base sequence is TGTGCCAGCAGCCCACAAGAGACCCAGTACTTC.